One and the same sample provided the 13 T cell receptor beta chains below, sequenced in a study of Ad26.COV2.S vaccination and SARS-CoV-2 variants. Assay used: immunoSEQ multiplex PCR; TCRdb lists only in-frame clones, some missing. Found here are some 300,000 clones, over 80% of them singletons; the top ten hold under 2.5%. Treatment reported: roughly 19 received Ad26.COV2.S at low or high dose, single or two shots; about 5 received placebo; per-sample allocation not given. Samples analyzed were those drawn on day 63 after the first vaccine or placebo injection. The input for sequencing was peripheral blood, taken in a trial of Ad26.COV2.S vaccine versus placebo. The source is a person between 18 and 60 years old who received the Ad26.COV2.S COVID-19 vaccine or a placebo.

This clone appeared a few times. V is TRBV28 and J is TRBJ2-5, with 7 bases aligning to TRBD1. V lost 5 bases to trimming and J lost 2 bases; unmatched junction nucleotides: 11. CDR3 size: 16 residues. Germline V CDR1 and CDR2: MDHEN, SYDVKM. In DNA form, the CDR3 reads TGTGCCAGCAGTCCCCCGACAGGGATTGAACAAGAGACCCAGTACTTC. This sequence encodes CASSPPTGIEQETQYF.

The chain couples TRBV19 to TRBJ1-1, with 8 bases matching TRBD1. CDR3 length equals 13 residues. Germline lookup yields CDR1 LNHDA and CDR2 SQIVND (reference sequence). The V gene end was trimmed by 6 bases and the J gene end by 4 bases; junction bases not matched to a gene: 4. The CDR3 spells CASSTQGGTEAFF. DNA of the CDR3: TGTGCCAGTAGCACACAGGGGGGCACTGAAGCTTTCTTT.

CDR3 nucleotide sequence: TGTGCCAGCAGTCTAGCGGGGGGGTTCACAGATACGCAGTATTTT. Protein: CASSLAGGFTDTQYF. The chain joins TRBV6-5 to TRBJ2-3, with 12 bases matching TRBD2. J was trimmed by 2 bases and V by 5 bases; bases with no gene match: 2. The CDR3 length is 15 residues. CDR1 and CDR2 from the germline V gene are MNHEY and SVGAGI.

The chain couples TRBV19 to TRBJ1-2; 10 nucleotides match TRBD1. The CDR3 covers 15 residues. V dropped 3 bases and J dropped 6; count of bases not matched to a gene: 7. Germline CDR1 is LNHDA and CDR2 is SQIVND (reference sequence). Here the CDR3 DNA reads TGTGCCAGTAGTATCTCCTTGGGGACAGGGGATGGCTACACCTTC. It codes for CASSISLGTGDGYTF.

V gene TRBV6-5 combines with J gene TRBJ1-1, with TRBD1 as a possible D gene (5 bases). This CDR3 is built from 16 residues. The V end lost 2 bases, the J end lost 3 bases, and 16 bases lay between the germline ends. In germline, CDR1 is MNHEY, CDR2 SVGAGI. For the CDR3, the DNA is TGTGCCAGCAGTTACCGGGATAGCGGGGGTTACACTGAAGCTTTCTTT. Translation: CASSYRDSGGYTEAFF.

This chain joins TRBV19 and TRBJ1-5; D is unresolved. The V end was cut by 5 bases, the J end by 1 base, with 15 bases between. Germline loops: CDR1 LNHDA, CDR2 SQIVND (reference sequence). The CDR3 runs 16 residues. The CDR3 DNA sequence: TGTGCCAGTAGTGACACCACCCCTGAAAGCAATCAGCCCCAGCATTTT. It is translated as CASSDTTPESNQPQHF.

The CDR3 region has the DNA TGTGCCAGCAGCTTAGGAGGGAACACTGAAGCTTTCTTT. Protein: CASSLGGNTEAFF. V usage is TRBV13 and J usage is TRBJ1-1; D ambiguous. V was clipped by 0 bases and J by 1 base, with 3 bases between them. CDR3 size: 13 residues. CDR1 and CDR2 from the germline V gene are PRHDT and FYEKMQ (reference sequence).

As for this clone: The same CDR3 also results from other DNA sequences found in this sample. CDR3 amino acids: CASRQGYQPQHF. CDR3 DNA sequence: TGTGCCAGTAGGCAGGGGTATCAGCCCCAGCATTTT. J is TRBJ1-5 and V is TRBV19, with D possibly TRBD1 on 6 matching bases. CDR1 and CDR2 (germline): LNHDA, SQIVND (reference sequence). This CDR3 contains 12 residues. V shed 6 bases and J shed 5 bases, with 8 bases lying between them. Drawing the rest from reference TRBV19 and TRBJ1-5, the complete variable domain is DGGITQSPKYLFRKEGQNVTLSCEQNLNHDAMYWYRQDPGQGLRLIYYSQIVNDFQKGDIAEGYSVSREKKESFPLTVTSAQKNPTAFYLCASRQGYQPQHFGDGTRLSIL.

Here the CDR3 reads CASSHTGARRGYTF. Here the CDR3 DNA reads TGTGCCAGTAGTCATACAGGGGCTCGGAGGGGCTACACCTTC. V is TRBV19 and J is TRBJ1-2, with TRBD1 matching 7 bases. This CDR3 contains 14 residues. In germline, CDR1 is LNHDA, CDR2 SQIVND (reference sequence). V was pared by 5 bases and J by 8 bases, with 11 bases of the junction left unmatched. Variable domain in full (rest from reference TRBV19 and TRBJ1-2): DGGITQSPKYLFRKEGQNVTLSCEQNLNHDAMYWYRQDPGQGLRLIYYSQIVNDFQKGDIAEGYSVSREKKESFPLTVTSAQKNPTAFYLCASSHTGARRGYTFGSGTRLTVV.

The CDR3 is CASSSYSPSNEKLFF. CDR3 nucleotide sequence: TGCGCCAGCAGCTCCTACAGTCCCTCTAATGAAAAACTGTTTTTT. This chain connects TRBV5-1 to TRBJ1-4; D remains ambiguous. This CDR3 region has 15 residues. Germline V gene lookup returns CDR1 SGHRS and CDR2 YFSETQ. V gave up 3 bases and J gave up 3 bases, with 12 bases separating them. Filled out from reference TRBV5-1 and TRBJ1-4, the complete variable domain reads KAGVTQTPRYLIKTRGQQVTLSCSPISGHRSVSWYQQTPGQGLQFLFEYFSETQRNKGNFPGRFSGRQFSNSRSEMNVSTLELGDSALYLCASSSYSPSNEKLFFGSGTQLSVL.

This clone was seen more than once but under ten times. The chain employs TRBV5-1 and TRBJ1-3; the D gene is possibly TRBD1 (5 bases). Trimming pared 0 bases from V and 7 bases from J, leaving 14 bases between. The CDR3 covers 15 residues. Germline V lookup: CDR1 SGHRS, CDR2 YFSETQ. CDR3 sequence: CASSLVGQGPNTIYF. CDR3 sequence (DNA): TGCGCCAGCAGCTTGGTGGGGCAGGGCCCCAACACCATATATTTT. Drawing the rest from reference TRBV5-1 and TRBJ1-3, the complete variable domain is KAGVTQTPRYLIKTRGQQVTLSCSPISGHRSVSWYQQTPGQGLQFLFEYFSETQRNKGNFPGRFSGRQFSNSRSEMNVSTLELGDSALYLCASSLVGQGPNTIYFGEGSWLTVV.

On this clone: The sample contains more than one DNA sequence encoding this CDR3. J is TRBJ2-5 and V is TRBV6-6; D gene uncertain. Trimming took 2 bases from V and 4 from J, leaving 2 bases between them. Per germline, CDR1 MNHNY and CDR2 SVGAGI (reference sequence). This CDR3 contains 11 residues. The CDR3 here is CASSYRETQYF. In DNA, the CDR3 is TGTGCCAGCAGTTACAGAGAGACCCAGTACTTC.

The chain is built from TRBV11-1 and TRBJ1-6; 8 bases align to TRBD1. Per germline, CDR1 SGHAT and CDR2 FQDESV (reference sequence). This CDR3 spans 15 amino acids. With V trimmed by 2 bases and J by 7 bases, 4 bases remained unmatched. The CDR3 bases are TGTGCCAGCAGCTTAAGTGGGACAGGAAATTCACCCCTCCACTTT. Translating it yields CASSLSGTGNSPLHF.